These 2 T cell receptor beta chains were all obtained from the same sample, sequenced in a study of T cell repertoires in cytomegalovirus infection. What these receptors recognize is not known. MiXCR, run by TCRdb on the reads, gives a single entry per CDR3 protein. The repertoire holds more than 300,000 distinct CDR3 sequences, approximately 30% seen once, with about 13% in the top ten. The starting material was cultured PBMCs, obtained from culture after CMV antigen stimulation. These receptor sequences come from a human donor in good health (CMV status not recorded). Some clones in this sample may be carry-over from other donors' samples.

The gene calls are TRBV28 and TRBJ1-4; weak D call: TRBD1 (5 bases). Trimming stripped 1 base from V and 5 bases from J, with 23 bases between. From germline, CDR1 is MDHEN and CDR2 SYDVKM. The length of the CDR3 is 19 residues. CDR3 amino acids: CASSLYLKGRMPTNEKLFF. CDR3 nucleotide sequence: TGTGCCAGCAGTTTATATCTTAAGGGGAGGATGCCCACAAATGAAAAACTGTTTTTT.

This clonotype was detected a few times. The J gene is TRBJ1-1, the V gene TRBV4-3; maybe TRBD1 (6 bases). Looked up from germline, CDR1 is LGHNA and CDR2 is YSLEER. The CDR3 sequence is 15 residues long. Trimming cost V 1 base and J 5 bases, with 14 bases left between them. The CDR3, as DNA: TGCGCCAGCAGCCAAGGGAGCAGGGGACGGACTGAAGCTTTCTTT. It codes for CASSQGSRGRTEAFF.